The TCR beta chain described here comes from a study of T cell responses to AZD1222 COVID-19 vaccine. The study, taken as a whole, reports: It should be noted that donors were predominantly white British and more often female, and clonal diversity was possibly underestimated. CD4 TCRs associated with vaccination spanned spike, dominating at 160-218 and 743-854.

The CDR3 covers 13 residues. V was cut by 5 bases and J by 3 bases, with 11 bases left in between. From germline, CDR1 is GTSNPN and CDR2 SVGIG (reference sequence). With regard to this clone: The antigen remains undetermined.

Some clones are missing from TCRdb's copy, which holds only in-frame ones; the method was immunoSEQ multiplex PCR. The sample includes about 99,000 clones, 91% of them seen just once. This specimen was peripheral blood, taken 28 days after the second AZD1222 dose. The chain combines TRBV30 with TRBJ1-5; D remains unclear. The TCR sequence derives from an adult who received the AZD1222 COVID-19 vaccine. CDR3 protein: CAWSGADNQPQHF. The CDR3 DNA follows: TGTGCCTGGTCTGGTGCTGACAATCAGCCCCAGCATTTT.